This entry lists 15 T cell receptor beta chains sequenced from one sample in a study of cytomegalovirus exposure and HLA in healthy donors. Both 60 Vbeta primers and 13 Jbeta primers went into the PCR. Data came from immunoSEQ multiplex PCR; TCRdb stores just in-frame clones and leaves some out. The table records some 150,000 clones, approximately 80% of them present only once. The sequenced material came from PBMCs. The source of these receptors is a woman in her thirties or forties in good health and CMV-seronegative.

This chain joins TRBV28 and TRBJ2-1; 8 bases match TRBD2. The germline gives CDR1 MDHEN, CDR2 SYDVKM. The CDR3 is 15 residues long. V was pared by 6 bases and J by 0 bases, with 4 bases of the junction left unmatched. CDR3 nucleotide sequence: TGTGCCAGCAGCCCACTAGCGGACTCCTACAATGAGCAGTTCTTC. It is translated as CASSPLADSYNEQFF.

This clone appeared once. V and J are TRBV5-5 and TRBJ2-3; possible D gene TRBD2, 7 bases. This CDR3 is built from 15 residues. Germline V gives CDR1 SGHKS, CDR2 YYEKEE (reference sequence). The ends were cut back, 2 bases at V and 5 bases at J, with 15 bases in the middle. The CDR3 spells CASSFRWGGIDTQYF. As DNA, the CDR3 is TGTGCCAGCAGCTTTAGGTGGGGGGGCATAGATACGCAGTATTTT.

The chain is built from TRBV11-2 and TRBJ1-3; perhaps TRBD1 as D (5 bases). The CDR3 spans 15 residues. Germline V gene sequence: CDR1 SGHAT, CDR2 FQNNGV. The germline V and J ends were trimmed by 5 bases and 4 bases, with 15 bases remaining between them. The CDR3 DNA reads TGTGCCAGCAGCCCATCACAGGTCTGGGGAAACACCATATATTTT. The encoded protein is CASSPSQVWGNTIYF.

The gene calls are TRBV28 and TRBJ2-3, with D possibly TRBD2 on 6 matching bases. CDR1 and CDR2 (germline): MDHEN, SYDVKM. There are 16 residues in the CDR3. V was trimmed by 5 bases and J by 4 bases, leaving 19 bases between them. The CDR3 spells CASSTLGLEYADTQYF. The CDR3 region has the DNA TGTGCCAGCAGTACCCTGGGACTCGAATACGCAGATACGCAGTATTTT. Full variable domain (missing parts from reference TRBV28 and TRBJ2-3): DVKVTQSSRYLVKRTGEKVFLECVQDMDHENMFWYRQDPGLGLRLIYFSYDVKMKEKGDIPEGYSVSREKKERFSLILESASTNQTSMYLCASSTLGLEYADTQYFGPGTRLTVL.

As regards this clone: The junction departs from the called germline gene at one end, perhaps through a read error. The CDR3 nucleotides are TGTGCCAGCACCACAGACGTCTATTCGCCCCTCCACTTT. This translates into CASTTDVYSPLHF. The chain couples TRBV6-5 to TRBJ1-6; D gene uncertain. The CDR3 length is 13 residues. In germline, CDR1 is MNHEY, CDR2 SVGAGI.

This clone was observed a few times. V gene TRBV6-5 combines with J gene TRBJ2-3, with 8 bases that match TRBD1. Unmatched junction bases numbered 5, after V lost 5 bases and J lost 1 base. The CDR3 loop spans 15 amino acids. From germline, CDR1 is MNHEY and CDR2 SVGAGI. Here the CDR3 reads CASSIDRGGTDTQYF. The CDR3 DNA is TGTGCCAGCAGTATTGACAGGGGCGGCACAGATACGCAGTATTTT.

The chain is built from TRBV5-1 and TRBJ2-7; 7 nucleotides line up with TRBD2. CDR1 and CDR2 from the germline V gene are SGHRS and YFSETQ. J gave up 3 bases and V 3 bases, and 6 bases lay outside the gene matches. There are 14 residues in the CDR3. The CDR3, as DNA: TGCGCCAGCAGCTGGCGGGAGCCAAACTACGAGCAGTACTTC. Protein: CASSWREPNYEQYF.

The chain recombines TRBV5-1 with TRBJ2-1, with TRBD1 identical over 7 bases. The J segment lost 5 bases and the V segment lost 4 bases, leaving 12 bases of the junction unmatched. Germline CDR1 reads SGHRS; CDR2 reads YFSETQ. The CDR3 totals 16 residues. The CDR3, as DNA: TGCGCCAGCAGCACACAGGTGCTAGGGGGCCACAATGAGCAGTTCTTC. It encodes CASSTQVLGGHNEQFF.

This clone appeared once. The chain links TRBV9 to TRBJ1-3; the D is unclear. The V and J ends lost 0 bases and 0 bases respectively, with 13 bases between them. This CDR3 has 17 residues. In germline, CDR1 is SGDLS, CDR2 YYNGEE. The CDR3 loop reads CASSVGATEYSGNTIYF. For the CDR3, the DNA is TGTGCCAGCAGCGTAGGGGCAACAGAGTACTCTGGAAACACCATATATTTT.

The chain combines TRBV28 with TRBJ1-1, with a possible D match to TRBD1 (5 bases). Trimming took off 3 bases at V and 3 bases at J, with 23 bases between the two ends. The CDR3 contains 18 residues. From germline, CDR1 is MDHEN and CDR2 SYDVKM. The CDR3 coding sequence is TGTGCCAGCAGTTTCCTCGGGGCTCCTACCCGGGGGGACACTGAAGCTTTCTTT. Protein sequence: CASSFLGAPTRGDTEAFF.

This rearrangement joins TRBV28 to TRBJ2-7; 9 bases map to TRBD2. This CDR3 is built from 15 residues. Unmatched junction bases numbered 8, after V lost 6 bases and J lost 2 bases. The germline gives CDR1 MDHEN, CDR2 SYDVKM. The CDR3 DNA follows: TGTGCCAGCAGGGATGGACTAGCGCCTACCTACGAGCAGTACTTC. Protein: CASRDGLAPTYEQYF.

The V call is TRBV11-2, the J call TRBJ2-2; no firm D call. Germline CDR1 reads SGHAT; CDR2 reads FQNNGV. The CDR3 runs 15 residues. Trimming cost V 2 bases and J 2 bases, with 9 bases left between them. The CDR3 sequence is CASSLSSPNTGELFF. CDR3 sequence (DNA): TGTGCCAGCAGCTTATCAAGCCCCAACACCGGGGAGCTGTTTTTT.

The table lists this clone with a count of one. The J gene is TRBJ2-1, the V gene TRBV15, with 7 bases lining up with TRBD1. The CDR3 loop spans 18 amino acids. The V and J ends lost 2 bases and 3 bases, in that order; junction bases with no gene match: 13. Per germline, CDR1 LNHNV and CDR2 YYDKDF (reference sequence). The CDR3 nucleotides read TGTGCCACCAGCAGAAAACCAGGGGGAAGGTGGGGCTACAATGAGCAGTTCTTC. Its protein product is CATSRKPGGRWGYNEQFF.

V usage is TRBV5-6 and J usage is TRBJ2-4; D is ambiguous. This CDR3 is 13 amino acids long. Looked up from germline, CDR1 is SGHDT and CDR2 is YYEEEE. Trimming pared 2 bases from V and 5 bases from J, leaving 8 bases between. The CDR3: CASSFLSQNIQYF. Written as DNA, the CDR3 is TGTGCCAGCAGCTTTCTGAGTCAAAACATTCAGTACTTC.

V usage is TRBV10-3 and J usage is TRBJ1-5, with 7 nucleotides matching TRBD1. J was trimmed by 4 bases and V by 4 bases; bases with no gene match: 16. CDR3 size: 18 residues. Germline CDR1 and CDR2: ENHRY and SYGVKD. The CDR3 sequence: CAISGTPITGTDNQPQHF. CDR3 sequence (DNA): TGTGCCATCAGTGGAACACCAATAACCGGGACAGATAATCAGCCCCAGCATTTT.